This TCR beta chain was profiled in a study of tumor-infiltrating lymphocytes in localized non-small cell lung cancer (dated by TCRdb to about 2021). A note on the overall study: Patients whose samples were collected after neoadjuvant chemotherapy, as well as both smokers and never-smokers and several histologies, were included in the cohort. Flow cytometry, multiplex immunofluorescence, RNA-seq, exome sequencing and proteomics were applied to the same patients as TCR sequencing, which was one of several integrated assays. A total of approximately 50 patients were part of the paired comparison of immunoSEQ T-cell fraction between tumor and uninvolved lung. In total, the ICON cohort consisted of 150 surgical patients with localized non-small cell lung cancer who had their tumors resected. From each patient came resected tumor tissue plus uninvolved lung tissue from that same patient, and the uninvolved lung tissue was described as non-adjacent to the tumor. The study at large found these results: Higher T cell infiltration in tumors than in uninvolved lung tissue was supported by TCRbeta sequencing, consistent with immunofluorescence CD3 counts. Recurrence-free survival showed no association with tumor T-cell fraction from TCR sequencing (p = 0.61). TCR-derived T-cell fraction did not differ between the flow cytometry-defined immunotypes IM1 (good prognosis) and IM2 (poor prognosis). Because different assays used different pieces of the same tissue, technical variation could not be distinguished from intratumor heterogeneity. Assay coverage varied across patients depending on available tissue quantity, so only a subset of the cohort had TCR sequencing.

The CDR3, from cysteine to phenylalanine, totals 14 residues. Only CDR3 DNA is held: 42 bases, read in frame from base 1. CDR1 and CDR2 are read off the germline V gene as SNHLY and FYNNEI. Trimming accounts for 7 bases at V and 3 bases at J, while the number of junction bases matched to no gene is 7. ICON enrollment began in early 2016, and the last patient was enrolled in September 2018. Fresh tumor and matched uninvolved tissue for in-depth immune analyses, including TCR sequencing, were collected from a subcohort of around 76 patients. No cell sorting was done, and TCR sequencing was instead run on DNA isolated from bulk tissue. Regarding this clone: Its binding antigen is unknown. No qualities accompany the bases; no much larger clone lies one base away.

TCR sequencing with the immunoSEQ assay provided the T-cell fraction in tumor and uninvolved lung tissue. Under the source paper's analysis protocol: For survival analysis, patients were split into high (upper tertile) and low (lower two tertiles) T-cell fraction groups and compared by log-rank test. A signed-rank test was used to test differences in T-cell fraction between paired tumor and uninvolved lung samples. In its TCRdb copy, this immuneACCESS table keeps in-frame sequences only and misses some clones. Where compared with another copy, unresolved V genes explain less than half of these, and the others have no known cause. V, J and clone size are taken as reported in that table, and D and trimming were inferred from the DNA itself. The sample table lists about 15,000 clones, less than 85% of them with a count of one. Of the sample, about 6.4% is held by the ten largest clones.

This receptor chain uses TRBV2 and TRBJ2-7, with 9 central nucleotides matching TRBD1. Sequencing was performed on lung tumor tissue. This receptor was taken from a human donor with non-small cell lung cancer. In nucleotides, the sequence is TGTGCCAGCATCGGGACAGGGAAAAGCTACGAGCAGTACTTC. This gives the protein CASIGTGKSYEQYF.